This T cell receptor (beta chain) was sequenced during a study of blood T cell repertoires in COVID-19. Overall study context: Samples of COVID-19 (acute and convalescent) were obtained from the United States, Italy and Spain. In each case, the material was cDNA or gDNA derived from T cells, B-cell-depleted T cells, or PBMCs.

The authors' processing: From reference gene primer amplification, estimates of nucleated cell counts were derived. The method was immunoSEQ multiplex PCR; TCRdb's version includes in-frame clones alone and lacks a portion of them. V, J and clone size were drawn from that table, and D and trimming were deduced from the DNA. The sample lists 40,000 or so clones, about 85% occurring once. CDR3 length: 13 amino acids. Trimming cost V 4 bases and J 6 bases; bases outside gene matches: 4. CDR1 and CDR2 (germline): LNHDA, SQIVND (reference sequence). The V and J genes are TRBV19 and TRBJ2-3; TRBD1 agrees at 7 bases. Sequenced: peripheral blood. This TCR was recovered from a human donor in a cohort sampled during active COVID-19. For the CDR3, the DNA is TGTGCCAGTAGTACGGGACAGCTGGATACGCAGTATTTT. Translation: CASSTGQLDTQYF.